The clone carrying this T cell receptor (beta chain) was seen more than once but under ten times. Antigen: not known. This sample is drawn from a study of regulatory T cells in long-lasting Graves disease. Study-level points and caveats: Persistent Graves' disease cases displayed lower TCR diversity than newly diagnosed ones.

Documented time point: persistent/refractory GD, antithyroid drugs over 5 years with positive TRAb. From RNA extracted from PBMCs, the TCR library was made. Library construction for TCR beta used iRepertoire HTBI primers and Arm-PCR of CDR3 regions. TCRdb re-derived calls from the multiplex PCR reads in MiXCR, one entry per CDR3 protein. Of about 310,000 distinct CDR3 sequences listed, roughly a fifth are singletons. The TCR originated in a female donor with Graves disease. This sample comprised peripheral blood mononuclear cells (PBMCs), obtained when the disease was refractory, from a patient treated with antithyroid drugs.

CDR3: CASGLEGPNSPLHF. The CDR3 bases are TGTGCTAGTGGTTTGGAGGGTCCCAATTCACCCCTCCACTTT. The chain uses TRBV12-5 and TRBJ1-6, with D hard to call. From germline, CDR1 is LGHNT and CDR2 FRNRAP. With 1 base removed from V and 7 bases from J, the gap between germline ends came to 8 bases. CDR3 length equals 14 residues.